This T cell receptor (beta chain) was identified in a study of blood T cell repertoires in COVID-19. Study-wide context: Italy, Spain and the United States were the sources of the convalescent and acute COVID-19 samples. The analysed material was cDNA or gDNA that came from T cells, B-cell-depleted T cells, or PBMCs.

Seattle patients were enrolled while actively infected and followed longitudinally. Original data processing: Amplification from reference gene primers served as the basis for estimated nucleated cell counts. TCRdb's table, derived via immunoSEQ multiplex PCR, lists solely in-frame clones and lacks some. V, J and clone size are taken as reported in that table, and D and trimming were inferred from the DNA itself. The table records fewer than 200,000 clones, more than 75% of them present only once. This clone was found once. CDR1 is MNHEY, CDR2 SVGEGT, per germline. V gave up 6 bases and J gave up 4 bases, with 15 bases separating them. The CDR3 length is 15 residues.

This TCR derives from a woman aged 55 to 70 with COVID-19, enrolled during active disease. The sequencing sample was made of peripheral blood. This rearrangement joins TRBV6-2 or TRBV6-3 to TRBJ1-4, with a tentative D call TRBD1 (5 bases). CDR3 DNA sequence: TGTGCCAGCAGCCACCTTGGGACTGGTAATGAAAAACTGTTTTTT. It encodes CASSHLGTGNEKLFF.